Shown below are 4 T cell receptor beta chains from a single sample sequenced in a study of cytomegalovirus exposure and HLA in healthy donors. The data were produced by immunoSEQ multiplex PCR, yet TCRdb's version contains in-frame clones alone and is incomplete. The table includes hundreds of thousands of clones, less than 95% detected once. Sequencing input: PBMCs. Receptors were obtained from a woman in her thirties in good health and CMV-seronegative.

V is TRBV19 and J is TRBJ2-1; 12 bases map to TRBD2. The trim removed 6 bases at V and 10 bases at J, leaving 7 bases unmatched. Germline loops: CDR1 LNHDA, CDR2 SQIVND (reference sequence). The CDR3 runs to 14 residues. The CDR3 nucleotides are TGTGCCAGTAGAGGACTAGCGGGACCACCCGAGCAGTTCTTC. The encoded protein is CASRGLAGPPEQFF.

The chain combines TRBV5-6 with TRBJ2-1, with TRBD1 as a possible D gene (5 bases). The CDR3 totals 14 residues. The germline CDR1 and CDR2 sequences are SGHDT and YYEEEE. The V and J ends lost 1 base and 12 bases respectively, with 17 bases between them. CDR3 sequence (DNA): TGTGCCAGCAGCTTGCGTGGGGCCCGAAGTTGGCAGTTCTTC. This sequence encodes CASSLRGARSWQFF.

The chain has TRBV5-6 and TRBJ2-5; D is unclear. V was pared by 2 bases and J by 1 base, with 3 bases between. CDR3 length: 12 amino acids. CDR1 SGHDT and CDR2 YYEEEE come from the germline V gene. The CDR3 spells CASSFVQETQYF. CDR3 nucleotides: TGTGCCAGCAGCTTCGTCCAAGAGACCCAGTACTTC.

The chain couples TRBV9 to TRBJ1-5, with D uncertain. Germline V gives CDR1 SGDLS, CDR2 YYNGEE. With 0 bases removed from V and 0 bases from J, the gap between germline ends came to 10 bases. There are 16 residues in the CDR3. CDR3: CASSVGAGGSNQPQHF. In nucleotides, the CDR3 is TGTGCCAGCAGCGTAGGGGCAGGTGGTAGCAATCAGCCCCAGCATTTT.